A single sample is the source of the 24 T cell receptor beta chains below, sequenced in a study of shared clonotypes between healthy human individuals. Sequencing was performed with immunoSEQ multiplex PCR; in TCRdb, only in-frame clones are kept and a portion is missing. The table has 1.5 million to 1.9 million clones, around 98% seen once. What was sequenced was naive CD4+ T cells sorted from blood. The subset here: CD45RA+ positively selected. The receptors were gathered from a man aged 25-40 years in good health.

The gene calls are TRBV6-6 and TRBJ2-1; 8 nucleotides agree with TRBD2. This CDR3 contains 14 residues. Trimming took 5 bases from V and 4 from J; bases not matched to a gene: 4. CDR1 MNHNY and CDR2 SVGAGI come from the germline V gene (reference sequence). The CDR3 spells CASSPGLGYNEQFF. Written as DNA, the CDR3 is TGTGCCAGCAGTCCGGGACTAGGGTACAATGAGCAGTTCTTC.

CDR3 bases: TGCGCCAGCAGCTTGGCCAGGGGAATTGGCAATGAGCAGTTCTTC. Its translation: CASSLARGIGNEQFF. The J gene is TRBJ2-1, the V gene TRBV5-1; a possible D gene is TRBD1 (6 bases). This CDR3 region has 15 residues. Germline loops: CDR1 SGHRS, CDR2 YFSETQ. Between the trimmed V and J ends, which lost 0 bases and 6 bases, there was a span of 13 bases.

The genes are TRBV18 and TRBJ2-2; 8 nucleotides align to TRBD1. The ends lost 4 bases at V and 0 bases at J; junction bases unmatched: 1. Germline lookup yields CDR1 KGHSH and CDR2 LQKENI. The CDR3 contains 15 residues. CDR3 loop: CASSRGQANTGELFF. CDR3 DNA: TGTGCCAGCTCACGGGGACAGGCGAACACCGGGGAGCTGTTTTTT. Using reference TRBV18 and TRBJ2-2 for the parts outside the CDR3, the full variable domain is NAGVMQNPRHLVRRRGQEARLRCSPMKGHSHVYWYRQLPEEGLKFMVYLQKENIIDESGMPKERFSAEFPKEGPSILRIQQVVRGDSAAYFCASSRGQANTGELFFGEGSRLTVL.

The chain carries TRBV29-1 and TRBJ2-1, with a tentative D call TRBD2 (5 bases). The CDR3 has 13 residues. The V end lost 3 bases, the J end lost 0 bases, and 6 bases lay between the germline ends. The germline CDR1 and CDR2 sequences are SQVTM and ANQGSEA. CDR3 bases: TGCAGCGTTGAGGACTTCTCCTACAATGAGCAGTTCTTC. Its protein product is CSVEDFSYNEQFF.

The V and J genes are TRBV11-3 and TRBJ2-7; the D is unclear. Between the trimmed V and J ends, which lost 0 bases and 3 bases, there was a span of 12 bases. Germline CDR1 reads SGHNT; CDR2 reads YENEEA. CDR3 length equals 15 residues. The CDR3 nucleotides read TGTGCCAGCAGCTTAGAGTGGGTCAGAATCTACGAGCAGTACTTC. Encoded protein: CASSLEWVRIYEQYF.

The rearrangement links TRBV29-1 to TRBJ2-3; D is ambiguous. Germline V CDR1 and CDR2: SQVTM, ANQGSEA. V was cut by 8 bases and J by 3 bases, with 12 bases left in between. This CDR3 contains 12 residues. The DNA for the CDR3 is TGCAGCATATATACCGGGACAGATACGCAGTATTTT. Translation gives CSIYTGTDTQYF.

As regards this clone: The sample has other DNA sequences that encode this CDR3 too. The V call is TRBV6-5, the J call TRBJ2-5; D is ambiguous. This CDR3 comprises 10 residues. Germline V gene sequence: CDR1 MNHEY, CDR2 SVGAGI. The V end was cut by 8 bases, the J end by 5 bases, with 6 bases between. The CDR3 DNA reads TGTGCCAGCGGCAGGGAGACCCAGTACTTC. It is translated as CASGRETQYF.

This rearrangement joins TRBV19 to TRBJ2-3; 10 nucleotides agree with TRBD1. Per the germline V gene, CDR1 is LNHDA and CDR2 is SQIVND (reference sequence). The CDR3 sequence is 16 residues long. The junction had 11 bases not matched to a gene; V was cut back by 5 bases and J by 6 bases. The CDR3 nucleotides are TGTGCCAGTAGTGAGGGACAGGGGAGCTACAGGGATACGCAGTATTTT. Its protein is CASSEGQGSYRDTQYF.

The chain employs TRBV29-1 and TRBJ2-2; 9 positions match TRBD2. This CDR3 is built from 19 residues. The J segment lost 5 bases and the V segment lost 4 bases, leaving 20 bases of the junction unmatched. CDR1 and CDR2 from the germline V gene are SQVTM and ANQGSEA. The CDR3 reads CSVARLGLAGLRGTGELFF. The CDR3 DNA reads as TGCAGCGTTGCTCGTTTAGGGCTAGCGGGACTGCGTGGGACCGGGGAGCTGTTTTTT.

The V call is TRBV6-5, the J call TRBJ2-7; no reliable D call. The CDR3 is made up of 13 amino acids. Germline loops: CDR1 MNHEY, CDR2 SVGAGI. V lost 4 bases and J 3 bases, leaving 10 bases between the germline ends. This CDR3 reads CASSLGLNYEQYF. CDR3 DNA: TGTGCCAGCAGTTTAGGATTGAACTACGAGCAGTACTTC.

This clone was detected once. Sequence at one end of the junction differs from germline and may be a read error. The chain couples TRBV7-9 to TRBJ2-3, with D uncertain. Germline V CDR1 and CDR2: SEHNR, FQNEAQ (reference sequence). CDR3 length: 13 amino acids. For the CDR3, the DNA is TGTGCCAGCACCTTATTCAGTACAGATACGCAGTATTTT. This sequence encodes CASTLFSTDTQYF.

V is TRBV4-3 and J is TRBJ1-5; a possible D gene is TRBD1 (5 bases). Germline CDR1 is LGHNA and CDR2 is YSLEER. This CDR3 is 14 amino acids long. V was trimmed by 0 bases and J by 5 bases, leaving 8 bases between them. CDR3 bases: TGCGCCAGCAGCCAAGAGGAGGGGTATCAGCCCCAGCATTTT. Its protein is CASSQEEGYQPQHF.

The genes are TRBV20-1 and TRBJ2-7; 12 bases are a match to TRBD2. Losses at the gene ends were 6 bases for V and 11 bases for J; bases not matched to a gene: 5. This CDR3 contains 11 residues. CDR1 is DFQATT and CDR2 is SNEGSKA in the germline V gene (reference sequence). CDR3 coding DNA: TGCAGTGCAACCGGACTAGCGGGAAAGTACTTC. Its protein is CSATGLAGKYF.

This chain uses TRBV7-2 with TRBJ2-7; 12 bases are shared with TRBD2. The CDR3 has 14 residues. Germline V gives CDR1 SGHTA, CDR2 FQGNSA. Trimming cost V 5 bases and J 8 bases; bases outside gene matches: 7. CDR3 sequence: CASSHGTSGPKQYF. CDR3 coding DNA: TGTGCCAGCAGCCACGGGACTAGCGGGCCCAAGCAGTACTTC.

The chain combines TRBV6-1 with TRBJ2-1, with 8 nucleotides matching TRBD2. Germline assignment: CDR1 MNHNS and CDR2 SASEGT. The V and J ends lost 4 bases and 6 bases, in that order; junction bases with no gene match: 8. The CDR3 runs to 15 residues. The CDR3 reads CASSGQAGAGNEQFF. Written as DNA, the CDR3 is TGTGCCAGCAGTGGGCAAGCGGGAGCGGGCAATGAGCAGTTCTTC.

The chain links TRBV5-1 to TRBJ2-6; TRBD1 might be the D (6 bases). The CDR3 spans 15 residues. CDR1 is SGHRS, CDR2 YFSETQ, per germline. V dropped 4 bases and J dropped 4 bases, with 12 bases sitting between them. The chain's CDR3 is CASSVTGFGANVLTF. Here the CDR3 DNA reads TGCGCCAGCAGCGTAACAGGGTTCGGGGCCAACGTCCTGACTTTC.

The rearrangement uses TRBV5-5 and TRBJ2-5; 12 bases fit TRBD2. In germline, CDR1 is SGHKS, CDR2 YYEKEE (reference sequence). J was trimmed by 5 bases and V by 1 base; bases with no gene match: 9. The CDR3 has 17 residues. The CDR3 loop reads CASSLTRTSGKGETQYF. CDR3 DNA sequence: TGTGCCAGCAGCTTGACTAGGACTAGCGGGAAAGGGGAGACCCAGTACTTC.

This chain joins TRBV7-2 and TRBJ1-5, with D hard to call. Germline-derived CDR1 and CDR2 are SGHTA and FQGNSA. With 5 bases removed from V and 3 bases from J, the gap between germline ends came to 5 bases. The CDR3 runs 12 residues. CDR3 nucleotides: TGTGCCAGCAGCGGCTCCAATCAGCCCCAGCATTTT. Residues: CASSGSNQPQHF.

This chain connects TRBV27 to TRBJ2-7, with D perhaps being TRBD1 or TRBD2 (7 bases each). Germline loops: CDR1 MNHEY, CDR2 SMNVEV (reference sequence). CDR3 length: 15 residues. The germline V and J ends were trimmed by 5 bases and 2 bases, with 16 bases remaining between them. The CDR3 DNA follows: TGTGCCAGCAGTAACCGACAGGGACTACCCTACGAGCAGTACTTC. It translates to CASSNRQGLPYEQYF.

The genes are TRBV29-1 and TRBJ2-7; D unclear. Trimming pared 3 bases from V and 1 base from J, leaving 10 bases between. CDR1 and CDR2 from the germline V gene are SQVTM and ANQGSEA. This CDR3 spans 13 amino acids. This CDR3 reads CSVESNESYEQYF. As DNA, the CDR3 is TGCAGCGTTGAGTCTAACGAGTCCTACGAGCAGTACTTC.

In its sample, this clone was seen once. The chain employs TRBV2 and TRBJ2-3, with 14 bases matching TRBD2. The J segment lost 6 bases and the V segment lost 8 bases, leaving 4 bases of the junction unmatched. This CDR3 spans 14 amino acids. Germline CDR1 reads SNHLY; CDR2 reads FYNNEI. CDR3 region: CASSTSGGADTQYF. CDR3 DNA: TGTGCCAGCTCGACTAGCGGGGGGGCGGATACGCAGTATTTT.

This chain links TRBV5-4 with TRBJ2-3; D is possibly TRBD2 (5 bases). The ends were cut back, 0 bases at V and 2 bases at J, with 10 bases in the middle. The CDR3 is 15 amino acids. In germline, CDR1 is SGHNT, CDR2 YYREEE (reference sequence). CDR3 residues: CASSLAQRITDTQYF. The CDR3, as DNA: TGTGCCAGCAGCTTGGCTCAGCGGATCACAGATACGCAGTATTTT.

This clone has just one count. The V call is TRBV5-4, the J call TRBJ2-3, with D perhaps matching TRBD2 (6 bases). Germline V CDR1 and CDR2: SGHNT, YYREEE (reference sequence). The CDR3 length is 18 residues. V dropped 5 bases and J dropped 2 bases, with 24 bases sitting between them. For the CDR3, the DNA is TGTGCCAGCAGTAATGCTTTGGCACGGGGACTGGCCACAGATACGCAGTATTTT. As protein: CASSNALARGLATDTQYF.

The genes are TRBV7-9 and TRBJ1-1; TRBD1 aligns across 7 bases. The germline V gene has CDR1 SEHNR and CDR2 FQNEAQ (reference sequence). The ends lost 4 bases at V and 4 bases at J; junction bases unmatched: 3. This CDR3 has 13 amino acids. The CDR3 region has the DNA TGTGCCAGCAGCTCGACAGGGTTCACTGAAGCTTTCTTT. This encodes CASSSTGFTEAFF. The whole variable domain, remainder taken from reference TRBV7-9 and TRBJ1-1, is DTGVSQNPRHKITKRGQNVTFRCDPISEHNRLYWYRQTLGQGPEFLTYFQNEAQLEKSRLLSDRFSAERPKGSFSTLEIQRTEQGDSAMYLCASSSTGFTEAFFGQGTRLTVV.